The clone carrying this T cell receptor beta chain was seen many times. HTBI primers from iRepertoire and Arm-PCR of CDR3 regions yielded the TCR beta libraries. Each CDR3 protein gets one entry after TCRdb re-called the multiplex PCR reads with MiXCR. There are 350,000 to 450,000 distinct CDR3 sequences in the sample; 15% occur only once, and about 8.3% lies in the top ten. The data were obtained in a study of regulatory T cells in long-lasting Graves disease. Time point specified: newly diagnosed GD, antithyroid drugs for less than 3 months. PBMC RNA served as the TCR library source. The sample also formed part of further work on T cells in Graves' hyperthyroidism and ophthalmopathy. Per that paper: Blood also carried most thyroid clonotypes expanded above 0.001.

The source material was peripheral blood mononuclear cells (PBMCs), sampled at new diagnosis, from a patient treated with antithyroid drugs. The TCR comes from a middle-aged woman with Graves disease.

For the CDR3, the DNA is TGTGCCAGCAGTCCGAGCGGGAGGTACACCGGGGAGCTGTTTTTT. It translates to CASSPSGRYTGELFF. V and J are TRBV27 and TRBJ2-2; TRBD2 matches 9 bases. Germline V gene data show CDR1 as MNHEY and CDR2 as SMNVEV (reference sequence). This CDR3 spans 15 amino acids. V lost 5 bases and J lost 3; bases outside the gene matches: 4.